This entry concerns a single TCR beta chain. Method: immunoSEQ multiplex PCR; TCRdb's copy keeps in-frame clones and lacks some. Among 60,000 or so clones listed, 94% were seen once. The record originates from a study of human versus mouse CDR3 diversity and MHC coevolution. On the study more broadly: immunoSEQ was reported to reach one in 200,000 T cells sensitivity.

The TCR sequence derives from a person aged 55 to 69 in good health. Sequenced material: naive CD4+ T cells from blood. Specified subset: CD45RO-negative CD62L-positive naive CD4 T cells.

The CDR3 here is CASIGPGSSGYTF. The DNA for the CDR3 is TGTGCCAGCATCGGCCCAGGGTCGTCTGGCTACACCTTC. The V gene is TRBV5-8, the J gene TRBJ1-2; possibly TRBD1 for D (5 bases). The CDR3 is 13 amino acids. Germline loops: CDR1 SGHTS, CDR2 YDEGEE. V lost 6 bases and J 7 bases, leaving 16 bases between the germline ends.